Listed below are T cell receptor beta chains from one sample, sequenced in a study of T cell responses to AZD1222 COVID-19 vaccine. Assay used: immunoSEQ multiplex PCR; TCRdb lists only in-frame clones, some missing. The data contain tens of thousands of clones, 75% to 95% of them singletons. The sequencing here drew on peripheral blood, taken on day 0 of MenACWY control vaccination. Receptors were obtained from an adult in good health. CDR3s include the opening cysteine and the closing phenylalanine or tryptophan. Each record gives: CDR3 protein, CDR3 DNA, clone size, D gene, J gene, V gene. A D gene is named only where the DNA matches it firmly. Not every row has a clone size; where given, it reads once, few, many or a size class.

cdr3_aa: CASKNPSGSPLHF
cdr3_nt: TGTGCCAGCAAGAATCCTAGTGGTTCACCCCTCCACTTT
clone_size: once
d_call: NA
j_call: TRBJ1-6
v_call: TRBV10-3

cdr3_aa: CSVGGWGLGEGYTF
cdr3_nt: TGCAGCGTGGGGGGTTGGGGACTTGGAGAGGGCTACACCTTC
clone_size: NA
d_call: NA
j_call: TRBJ1-2
v_call: TRBV29-1

cdr3_aa: CASSEGGPARSPLHF
cdr3_nt: TGTGCCAGCAGTGAAGGGGGACCAGCACGGTCACCCCTCCACTTT
clone_size: NA
d_call: NA
j_call: TRBJ1-6
v_call: TRBV6-1

cdr3_aa: CASSVRTGTGELFF
cdr3_nt: TGTGCCAGCAGCGTTCGGACGGGCACCGGGGAGCTGTTTTTT
clone_size: NA
d_call: NA
j_call: TRBJ2-2
v_call: TRBV9

cdr3_aa: CASSLDRGRSGGYTF
cdr3_nt: TGTGCCAGCAGTTTAGACAGGGGGCGGTCAGGTGGCTACACCTTC
clone_size: NA
d_call: TRBD1
j_call: TRBJ1-2
v_call: TRBV28

cdr3_aa: CASSQGTDNSGNTIYF
cdr3_nt: TGCGCCAGCAGCCAGGGGACGGATAACTCTGGAAACACCATATATTTT
clone_size: once
d_call: NA
j_call: TRBJ1-3
v_call: TRBV4-3

cdr3_aa: CASSFQGGTGYTF
cdr3_nt: TGTGCCAGCAGCTTTCAGGGAGGGACTGGCTACACCTTC
clone_size: few
d_call: NA
j_call: TRBJ1-2
v_call: TRBV7-3

cdr3_aa: CASSYVQGTEAFF
cdr3_nt: TGTGCCAGCAGTTATGTGCAGGGCACTGAAGCTTTCTTT
clone_size: NA
d_call: NA
j_call: TRBJ1-1
v_call: TRBV6-5

cdr3_aa: CASSRGGGSPEAFF
cdr3_nt: TGTGCCAGTAGTCGTGGGGGTGGGTCCCCTGAAGCTTTCTTT
clone_size: NA
d_call: NA
j_call: TRBJ1-1
v_call: TRBV19

cdr3_aa: CASKDSLGKLFF
cdr3_nt: TGTGCCAGTAAAGATTCTCTGGGAAAACTGTTTTTT
clone_size: NA
d_call: NA
j_call: TRBJ1-4
v_call: TRBV19